A single sample is the source of the 22 T cell receptor beta chains below, sequenced in a study of blood T cell repertoires in COVID-19. Produced via immunoSEQ multiplex PCR; TCRdb's table is partial and in-frame only. Of 150,000 to 200,000 clones in the sample, roughly 86% are singletons; the top ten hold 7.5% to 10%. The material sequenced was PBMCs or T cells enriched from blood (not recorded which). Receptors were obtained from a young woman who had recovered from COVID-19.

This chain joins TRBV11-1 and TRBJ2-7; a possible D gene is TRBD1 (5 bases). Germline lookup yields CDR1 SGHAT and CDR2 FQDESV (reference sequence). CDR3 length: 12 amino acids. Deletions cut 5 bases from V and 4 bases from J, with 9 bases between. Written as DNA, the CDR3 is TGTGCCAGCAGCATCCAGGGTTACGAGCAGTACTTC. Protein: CASSIQGYEQYF.

The table lists this clone with a count of one. The chain has TRBV19 and TRBJ2-3; D is uncertain. Germline lookup yields CDR1 LNHDA and CDR2 SQIVND (reference sequence). V was clipped by 3 bases and J by 0 bases, with 10 bases between them. CDR3 size: 15 residues. The CDR3 nucleotides read TGTGCCAGTAGTATTGCACAAACCAGCACAGATACGCAGTATTTT. It encodes CASSIAQTSTDTQYF.

The chain combines TRBV7-6 with TRBJ2-2, with 8 bases fitting TRBD2. The CDR3 loop spans 18 amino acids. Germline-derived CDR1 and CDR2 are SGHVS and FNYEAQ. V shed 2 bases and J 6 bases; nucleotides not matched to a gene: 14. This chain's CDR3 is CASSLPKREGRYAGELFF. The CDR3 bases are TGTGCCAGCAGCTTACCTAAACGGGAGGGCCGCTACGCCGGGGAGCTGTTTTTT.

The chain links TRBV11-2 to TRBJ2-1; 7 positions agree with TRBD1. The germline V gene encodes CDR1 SGHAT and CDR2 FQNNGV. The CDR3 totals 12 residues. The V segment lost 5 bases and the J segment 15 bases; nucleotides outside the gene matches: 10. The CDR3: CASSPQGDILFF. CDR3 DNA: TGTGCCAGCAGCCCGCAGGGGGACATTCTGTTCTTC.

This chain links TRBV5-4 with TRBJ1-2; D is undetermined. CDR1 and CDR2 (germline): SGHNT, YYREEE (reference sequence). V was clipped by 4 bases and J by 4 bases, with 17 bases between them. The CDR3 is 15 residues long. CDR3 coding DNA: TGTGCCAGCAGCCAAGGAACTACGATAGTCTATGGCTACACCTTC. It encodes CASSQGTTIVYGYTF.

The chain couples TRBV6-6 to TRBJ1-2; D is perhaps TRBD1 (5 bases). V dropped 8 bases and J dropped 6 bases, with 28 bases sitting between them. Germline V gene lookup returns CDR1 MNHNY and CDR2 SVGAGI (reference sequence). The CDR3 runs to 17 residues. The CDR3 coding sequence is TGTGCCAGCCGTCCATCTTTCAGCCGGACAATAACAAATGGCTACACCTTC. Its protein product is CASRPSFSRTITNGYTF.

V and J are TRBV29-1 and TRBJ2-1, with no clear D. There are 14 residues in the CDR3. CDR1 is SQVTM, CDR2 ANQGSEA, per germline. V was clipped by 1 base and J by 6 bases, with 13 bases between them. CDR3 protein: CSVEVRSSPNEQFF. In DNA form, the CDR3 reads TGCAGCGTTGAAGTCCGGAGTAGCCCCAATGAGCAGTTCTTC.

This clone was counted once. The gene calls are TRBV12-3 or TRBV12-4 and TRBJ2-1, with TRBD1 identical over 7 bases. V was pared by 7 bases and J by 8 bases, with 5 bases of the junction left unmatched. CDR3 length equals 12 residues. Here the CDR3 reads CASTRGWDEQFF. The CDR3 coding sequence is TGTGCCAGCACCAGGGGGTGGGATGAGCAGTTCTTC.

The chain combines TRBV5-5 with TRBJ2-7; a weak D match, TRBD1 (6 bases). The CDR3 extends over 16 amino acids. Germline CDR1 and CDR2: SGHKS and YYEKEE (reference sequence). Trimming left V 0 bases short and J 0 bases short, with 13 bases between. CDR3 residues: CASSLARVQGSYEQYF. The DNA for the CDR3 is TGTGCCAGCAGCTTGGCCCGGGTACAGGGCTCCTACGAGCAGTACTTC.

The chain recombines TRBV6-5 with TRBJ1-1, with D unclear. V shed 4 bases and J shed 1 base, with 7 bases lying between them. Germline V gene data show CDR1 as MNHEY and CDR2 as SVGAGI. CDR3 length: 13 residues. The CDR3 loop reads CASSFSGNTEAFF. DNA for the CDR3: TGTGCCAGCAGTTTTTCCGGGAACACTGAAGCTTTCTTT.

The genes are TRBV2 and TRBJ1-6, with 7 bases identical to TRBD1. This CDR3 spans 14 amino acids. The V segment lost 6 bases and the J segment 10 bases; nucleotides outside the gene matches: 9. The germline CDR1 and CDR2 sequences are SNHLY and FYNNEI. The DNA for the CDR3 is TGTGCCAGCAGAGGGGACAGCGTAAACTCACCCCTCCACTTT. Translation: CASRGDSVNSPLHF. The variable domain in full, completed from reference TRBV2 and TRBJ1-6, reads EPEVTQTPSHQVTQMGQEVILRCVPISNHLYFYWYRQILGQKVEFLVSFYNNEISEKSEIFDDQFSVERPDGSNFTLKIRSTKLEDSAMYFCASRGDSVNSPLHFGNGTRLTVT.

The V gene is TRBV6-5, the J gene TRBJ2-5; D might be TRBD1 (6 bases). Germline lookup yields CDR1 MNHEY and CDR2 SVGAGI. This CDR3 is 15 amino acids long. V was clipped by 6 bases and J by 2 bases, with 16 bases between them. CDR3 region: CASSPDSNFQETQYF. The CDR3 DNA follows: TGTGCCAGCAGCCCGGACAGTAACTTTCAAGAGACCCAGTACTTC.

This sequence joins TRBV7-9 and TRBJ2-3, with D perhaps matching TRBD2 (7 bases). This CDR3 comprises 19 residues. V was cut by 1 base and J by 2 bases, with 22 bases left in between. CDR1 and CDR2 from the germline V gene are SEHNR and FQNEAQ (reference sequence). In DNA form, the CDR3 reads TGTGCCAGCAGCTTAGAGTTTTCTTGGGGGGGGCTAAACACAGATACGCAGTATTTT. Translation gives CASSLEFSWGGLNTDTQYF.

The J gene is TRBJ1-1, the V gene TRBV5-1, with a weak D call TRBD1 (6 bases). The V gene lost 4 bases and the J gene lost 1 base, with 11 bases spanning the gap. Germline assignment: CDR1 SGHRS and CDR2 YFSETQ. The CDR3 covers 14 residues. CDR3 protein: CASSKEQGNTEAFF. The CDR3 coding sequence is TGCGCCAGCAGCAAAGAACAGGGGAACACTGAAGCTTTCTTT.

The chain employs TRBV28 and TRBJ1-2; D gene unclear. The CDR3 runs to 14 residues. Germline CDR1 is MDHEN and CDR2 is SYDVKM. The V end lost 5 bases, the J end lost 5 bases, and 15 bases lay between the germline ends. DNA for the CDR3: TGTGCCAGCAGTCCCCGGGTTTTTCTTTATGGCTACACCTTC. It codes for CASSPRVFLYGYTF.

The gene calls are TRBV2 and TRBJ1-1; D is perhaps TRBD1 (5 bases). V lost 8 bases and J 1 base, leaving 11 bases between the germline ends. The germline CDR1 and CDR2 sequences are SNHLY and FYNNEI. This CDR3 has 13 amino acids. The CDR3 loop reads CASHLGQNTEAFF. In nucleotides, the CDR3 is TGTGCCAGCCATTTGGGGCAGAACACTGAAGCTTTCTTT.

J is TRBJ2-7 and V is TRBV2, with 12 bases fitting TRBD1. CDR1 and CDR2 (germline): SNHLY, FYNNEI. The J segment lost 5 bases and the V segment lost 8 bases, leaving 13 bases of the junction unmatched. This CDR3 has 16 amino acids. This CDR3 reads CASFPGQGAGGHEQYF. In nucleotides, the CDR3 is TGTGCCAGCTTTCCGGGACAGGGGGCGGGAGGGCACGAGCAGTACTTC.

In the case of this clone: A junction boundary mismatches the germline segment, possibly from a read error. V is TRBV23-1 and J is TRBJ1-5; TRBD1 aligns across 8 bases. TRBV23-1 is marked as an open reading frame, function uncertain. The CDR3 is 14 amino acids. CDR3 bases: TGCGCCAGCAGTCAATACGGGACAGGTCAGGCCCAGCATTTT. Encoded protein: CASSQYGTGQAQHF.

The chain carries TRBV29-1 and TRBJ1-1, with a possible D match to TRBD1 (6 bases). This CDR3 spans 14 amino acids. Germline-derived CDR1 and CDR2 are SQVTM and ANQGSEA. Trimming stripped 3 bases from V and 4 bases from J, with 15 bases between. CDR3 DNA: TGCAGCGTTGAGTTAGCAGGGGTGGGCACTGAAGCTTTCTTT. Its translation: CSVELAGVGTEAFF.

This clone was seen once. The V and J genes are TRBV6-5 and TRBJ2-3; the D gene is possibly TRBD1 (6 bases). This CDR3 region has 15 residues. V was shortened by 2 bases and J by 2 bases, with 11 bases between the two germline ends. Germline V gene sequence: CDR1 MNHEY, CDR2 SVGAGI. DNA of the CDR3: TGTGCCAGCAGTTACGGTCGGGGACACACAGATACGCAGTATTTT. Amino acid sequence: CASSYGRGHTDTQYF.

The chain uses TRBV29-1 and TRBJ1-2, with D possibly matching TRBD1 (5 bases). This CDR3 has 12 amino acids. Germline V gene data show CDR1 as SQVTM and CDR2 as ANQGSEA. V gave up 3 bases and J gave up 3 bases, with 8 bases separating them. The CDR3 DNA reads TGCAGCGTTGAGAAACAGGACTATGGCTACACCTTC. Protein product: CSVEKQDYGYTF.

The V call is TRBV5-6, the J call TRBJ2-7; TRBD1 might be the D (5 bases). Looked up from germline, CDR1 is SGHDT and CDR2 is YYEEEE. The V gene lost 5 bases and the J gene lost 6 bases, with 18 bases spanning the gap. The CDR3 is 14 residues long. Written as DNA, the CDR3 is TGTGCCAGCAGAAGAAGGGGAATCTCAGGCGAGCAGTACTTC. This codes for CASRRRGISGEQYF. The whole variable domain, filled in from reference TRBV5-6 and TRBJ2-7, reads DAGVTQSPTHLIKTRGQQVTLRCSPKSGHDTVSWYQQALGQGPQFIFQYYEEEERQRGNFPDRFSGHQFPNYSSELNVNALLLGDSALYLCASRRRGISGEQYFGPGTRLTVT.